This T cell receptor beta chain was sequenced for a study of blood T cell repertoires in COVID-19. The CDR3 loop spans 14 amino acids. The germline V gene encodes CDR1 KGHSH and CDR2 LQKENI. V was shortened by 1 base and J by 2 bases, with 8 bases between the two germline ends. Authors' analysis steps: Estimation of nucleated cell counts relied on the amplification of reference gene primers. Only in-frame clones appear in the TCRdb table, and some are missing; sequencing was by immunoSEQ multiplex PCR. The DNA gave D and trimming, while V, J and clone size come from that table. The top ten hold 7.1% of the sample, which has 300,000 to 400,000 clones, 70% to 90% seen once. This clone showed up just once.

V gene TRBV18 combines with J gene TRBJ2-5; D gene uncertain. The clonotype comes from a woman between 55 and 75 years old with COVID-19, enrolled during active disease. Sample: peripheral blood. The CDR3 region is CASSPRRGQETQYF. In DNA form, the CDR3 reads TGTGCCAGCTCACCACGGCGCGGACAAGAGACCCAGTACTTC.